A selection of T cell receptor beta chains follows, all from one sample in a study of blood T cells in healthy people across ages. TCRdb independently ran MiXCR on the 5' RACE reads; one entry per CDR3 protein. The sample holds hundreds of thousands of distinct CDR3 sequences; roughly 44% are singletons and the top ten take nearly 20%. The material sequenced was blood. The source is a man between 60 and 70 years old in good health. The CDR3 runs from the conserved cysteine through the conserved F or W. A D gene is named only where the DNA matches it firmly. Some rows mark clone size as missing; the rest say once, few, many or name a class of expanded clone.

>TRBJ2-7|-|-|TRBV7-2
TGTGCCAGCAGCTTAGTTCCGTCAGACTCCTACGAGCAGTACTTC
CASSLVPSDSYEQYF
>TRBJ1-1|few|-|TRBV7-9
TGTGCCAGCAGCGGAAGGGGGATGAACACTGAAGCTTTCTTT
CASSGRGMNTEAFF
>TRBJ2-5|-|TRBD2|TRBV12-3/TRBV12-4
TGTGCCAGCAGTTTACGGACTAGCGGGGGGGAGACCCAGTACTTC
CASSLRTSGGETQYF
>TRBJ2-1|few|TRBD1|TRBV7-3
TGTGCCAGCAGCCCCACGAGGACAGGGGGTTACAATGAGCAGTTCTTC
CASSPTRTGGYNEQFF
>TRBJ2-7|-|TRBD1|TRBV2
TGTGCCAGCAGTGAACAGGGGGAGACCTACGAGCAGTACTTC
CASSEQGETYEQYF
>TRBJ1-1|-|-|TRBV6-6
TGTGCCAGCACTCTAGGGGGGGTCATGAACACTGAAGCTTTCTTT
CASTLGGVMNTEAFF
>TRBJ2-5|-|TRBD2|TRBV7-9
TGTGCCAGCAGCTTAGGTCTAGCGGGGGGACCAGAGACCCAGTACTTC
CASSLGLAGGPETQYF
>TRBJ2-7|few|TRBD2|TRBV5-4
TGTGCCAGCAGGGCGGGACTAGCAAACGAGCAGTACTTC
CASRAGLANEQYF
>TRBJ1-1|-|TRBD1|TRBV15
TGTGCCACCAGCATTGGGGGGACAGAGATCACTGAAGCTTTCTTT
CATSIGGTEITEAFF
>TRBJ1-2|-|-|TRBV20-1
TGCAGTGCTAGAGACCCGGCGGCAGGGCTCTATGGCTACACCTTC
CSARDPAAGLYGYTF
>TRBJ2-5|-|-|TRBV29-1
TGCAGCGTAAAGCCACGGGGATCGGAGCAGTACTTC
CSVKPRGSEQYF
>TRBJ1-1|-|-|TRBV5-1
TGCGCCAGCAGCTGGTCACGGGGGATGAACACTGAAGCTTTCTTT
CASSWSRGMNTEAFF
>TRBJ2-5|few|TRBD1|TRBV18
TGTGCCAGCTCTCCTGGACAGGGGTTGGAGACCCAGTACTTC
CASSPGQGLETQYF
>TRBJ2-5|-|TRBD2|TRBV11-2
TGTGCCAGCAGCCCCCGGGGGGGCATTCAAGAGACCCAGTACTTC
CASSPRGGIQETQYF
>TRBJ1-2|few|-|TRBV20-1
TGCAGTGCTAGAGATCAACAGCAGTATGGCTACACCTTC
CSARDQQQYGYTF
>TRBJ2-1|many|-|TRBV4-3
TGCGCCAGCGAGTTGAATGAGCAGTTCTTC
CASELNEQFF
>TRBJ2-3|-|-|TRBV10-3
TGTGCCATCAGTGAGACAGGAAGGACAGATACGCAGTATTTT
CAISETGRTDTQYF
>TRBJ2-7|few|-|TRBV4-3
TGCGCCAGCCGCACAGGGCGGTACGAGCAGTACTTC
CASRTGRYEQYF
>TRBJ1-1|few|-|TRBV27
TGTGCCAGTATGGGGGGGTGGGGAGCTTTCTTT
CASMGGWGAFF
>TRBJ2-3|-|TRBD2|TRBV7-8
TGTGCCAGCAGCTTACGTCCTAGCGGGGGACCTAGCACAGATACGCAGTATTTT
CASSLRPSGGPSTDTQYF
>TRBJ2-7|-|TRBD1|TRBV5-1
TGCGCCAGCAGCTTGCTAGGACAGGGTAACCACGAGCAGTACTTC
CASSLLGQGNHEQYF
>TRBJ2-7|-|-|TRBV2
TGTGCCAGCAGTTTCCGTTCCTACAATGAGCAGTACTTC
CASSFRSYNEQYF